The 18 T cell receptor beta chains presented below share a single source sample, sequenced in a study of T cells in localized non-small cell lung cancer. Profiling relied on immunoSEQ multiplex PCR, and the TCRdb table lists in-frame clones only, not all of them. The repertoire has 45,000 or so clones, around 86% of them found once; the top ten carry approximately 17%. Sequencing used peripheral blood mononuclear cells, obtained before any cancer treatment. The receptor set was obtained from a man between 40 and 70 years old with stage III lung adenocarcinoma.

The rearrangement links TRBV27 to TRBJ2-7, with a possible D match to TRBD2 (7 bases). Trimming removed 4 bases from V and 2 bases from J, with 18 bases in between. Looked up from germline, CDR1 is MNHEY and CDR2 is SMNVEV (reference sequence). CDR3 length equals 16 residues. This CDR3 reads CASSYSAGAYAYEQYF. The DNA for the CDR3 is TGTGCCAGCAGTTACAGCGCGGGGGCCTATGCCTACGAGCAGTACTTC.

The rearrangement links TRBV7-2 to TRBJ1-5; 7 nucleotides agree with TRBD1. The V and J ends lost 1 base and 5 bases, in that order; junction bases with no gene match: 8. From germline, CDR1 is SGHTA and CDR2 FQGNSA. The CDR3 covers 16 residues. CDR3 DNA: TGTGCCAGCAGCTTAGTCGACAGGGTCGGGTATCAGCCCCAGCATTTT. Its protein product is CASSLVDRVGYQPQHF.

The rearrangement uses TRBV7-9 and TRBJ2-4; D call uncertain. CDR1 is SEHNR and CDR2 is FQNEAQ in the germline V gene (reference sequence). V shed 1 base and J shed 0 bases, with 10 bases lying between them. The CDR3 runs 16 residues. In DNA form, the CDR3 reads TGTGCCAGCAGCTTAGGATCCGCGAGAGCCAAAAACATTCAGTACTTC. Translation gives CASSLGSARAKNIQYF.

In DNA form, the CDR3 reads TGTGCCAGCAGCGAAACACCGGGACTCTTCTACGAGCAGTACTTC. Translation: CASSETPGLFYEQYF. The chain uses TRBV11-2 and TRBJ2-7, with a possible D match to TRBD2 (6 bases). V lost 5 bases and J 3 bases, leaving 17 bases between the germline ends. This CDR3 comprises 15 residues. Germline V gene sequence: CDR1 SGHAT, CDR2 FQNNGV.

The V gene is TRBV27, the J gene TRBJ2-2; 7 bases match TRBD1. The CDR3 consists of 17 residues. Trimming at V came to 5 bases and at J to 0 bases, leaving 9 bases not matched to a gene. Germline CDR1 and CDR2: MNHEY and SMNVEV (reference sequence). CDR3 residues: CASSPGWGQTNTGELFF. The CDR3 DNA is TGTGCCAGCAGTCCCGGTTGGGGACAGACGAACACCGGGGAGCTGTTTTTT.

V is TRBV5-1 and J is TRBJ2-4; TRBD1 might be the D (6 bases). The CDR3 extends over 18 amino acids. V was clipped by 5 bases and J by 0 bases, with 21 bases between them. CDR1 and CDR2 from the germline V gene are SGHRS and YFSETQ. CDR3 sequence reads: CASRNIETGRRAKNIQYF. The CDR3 DNA follows: TGCGCCAGCAGAAATATCGAAACAGGGCGTAGAGCCAAAAACATTCAGTACTTC.

This clone was picked up a small number of times. The chain employs TRBV6-5 and TRBJ2-7; 7 positions match TRBD1. This CDR3 is built from 13 residues. J lost 5 bases, V lost 6 bases, and 7 bases had no gene match. Germline loops: CDR1 MNHEY, CDR2 SVGAGI. The CDR3 DNA sequence: TGTGCCAGCAGCCGACAGGGCTTCGACGAGCAGTACTTC. Translating it yields CASSRQGFDEQYF.

V is TRBV6-5 and J is TRBJ2-2; 9 nucleotides align to TRBD1. Germline-derived CDR1 and CDR2 are MNHEY and SVGAGI. The CDR3 length is 15 residues. V shed 3 bases and J 3 bases; nucleotides not matched to a gene: 2. CDR3 sequence reads: CASSYRQGDTGELFF. The DNA of the CDR3 is TGTGCCAGCAGTTATAGACAGGGGGACACCGGGGAGCTGTTTTTT.

The chain combines TRBV10-3 with TRBJ2-3; 16 bases match TRBD2. The CDR3 covers 16 residues. The V and J ends lost 7 bases and 3 bases, in that order; junction bases with no gene match: 4. CDR1 is ENHRY and CDR2 is SYGVKD in the germline V gene. The CDR3 loop reads CAIKPGLAGGTDTQYF. CDR3 coding DNA: TGTGCCATCAAACCGGGACTAGCGGGGGGGACAGATACGCAGTATTTT.

The chain joins TRBV5-4 to TRBJ2-7; tentatively, D is TRBD1 (5 bases). The germline V gene encodes CDR1 SGHNT and CDR2 YYREEE (reference sequence). This CDR3 is built from 14 residues. Trimming took 0 bases from V and 5 from J, leaving 12 bases between them. CDR3 region: CASSLALGAHEQYF. The CDR3 nucleotides are TGTGCCAGCAGCTTGGCCCTAGGGGCCCACGAGCAGTACTTC.

This clone is deemed medium-sized. The V gene is TRBV30, the J gene TRBJ1-2; the D is unclear. Deletions cut 0 bases from V and 7 bases from J, with 15 bases between. CDR1 GTSNPN and CDR2 SVGIG come from the germline V gene (reference sequence). This CDR3 spans 14 amino acids. CDR3 region: CAWSVLYGPPGYTF. In nucleotides, the CDR3 is TGTGCCTGGAGTGTATTGTATGGCCCCCCTGGCTACACCTTC.

The chain's CDR3 is CASSLTGNSPLHF. In DNA, the CDR3 is TGTGCCAGCAGCTTAACGGGAAATTCACCCCTCCACTTT. The V and J genes are TRBV11-3 and TRBJ1-6; D unclear. The germline CDR1 and CDR2 sequences are SGHNT and YENEEA. Trimming shortened V by 2 bases and J by 7 bases, and 6 bases separated the two germline ends. The CDR3 consists of 13 residues.

This chain uses TRBV2 with TRBJ2-1, with 11 bases matching TRBD1. V trimming: 6 bases; J trimming: 7 bases; junction bases outside the gene matches: 8. This CDR3 has 15 residues. Germline values: CDR1 SNHLY, CDR2 FYNNEI. This CDR3 is CASSFRGQGANEQFF. The CDR3, as DNA: TGTGCCAGCAGCTTTAGAGGACAGGGGGCAAATGAGCAGTTCTTC.

The chain recombines TRBV18 with TRBJ2-2; D not certain. This CDR3 region has 14 residues. Trimming cost V 2 bases and J 7 bases, with 11 bases left between them. Germline CDR1 reads KGHSH; CDR2 reads LQKENI. CDR3 in amino acids: CASSPGVTGGELFF. In DNA form, the CDR3 reads TGTGCCAGCTCACCAGGGGTTACTGGCGGGGAGCTGTTTTTT.

The chain combines TRBV30 with TRBJ2-5; the D is unclear. Looked up from germline, CDR1 is GTSNPN and CDR2 is SVGIG (reference sequence). CDR3 length: 14 amino acids. V lost 3 bases to trimming and J lost 1 base, with 12 bases between them. DNA for the CDR3: TGTGCCTGGAGCTCTGGCGGCAGCCAAGAGACCCAGTACTTC. Translated: CAWSSGGSQETQYF.

This sequence joins TRBV27 and TRBJ2-6; the D is unclear. Germline V gives CDR1 MNHEY, CDR2 SMNVEV (reference sequence). The CDR3 loop spans 16 amino acids. V lost 3 bases to trimming and J lost 0 bases, with 9 bases between them. This chain's CDR3 is CASSLTRVSGANVLTF. CDR3 sequence (DNA): TGTGCCAGCAGTTTGACCCGTGTCTCTGGGGCCAACGTCCTGACTTTC.

The genes are TRBV28 and TRBJ2-2; D could derive from TRBD1 or TRBD2 (5 bases each). This CDR3 has 16 amino acids. Per the germline V gene, CDR1 is MDHEN and CDR2 is SYDVKM. Trimming stripped 6 bases from V and 6 bases from J, with 20 bases between. CDR3 sequence (DNA): TGTGCCAGCAGCTTGGTCGGGACGTTGGGGGCCGGGGAGCTGTTTTTT. Translation: CASSLVGTLGAGELFF. Full variable domain (remainder filled in from reference TRBV28 and TRBJ2-2): DVKVTQSSRYLVKRTGEKVFLECVQDMDHENMFWYRQDPGLGLRLIYFSYDVKMKEKGDIPEGYSVSREKKERFSLILESASTNQTSMYLCASSLVGTLGAGELFFGEGSRLTVL.

The genes are TRBV5-1 and TRBJ1-3, with 7 positions matching TRBD1. V was clipped by 4 bases and J by 0 bases; unmatched bases: 7. This CDR3 comprises 16 residues. CDR1 and CDR2 (germline): SGHRS, YFSETQ. CDR3 region: CASSPGQMTSGNTIYF. CDR3 nucleotide sequence: TGCGCCAGCAGCCCGGGACAGATGACCTCTGGAAACACCATATATTTT.